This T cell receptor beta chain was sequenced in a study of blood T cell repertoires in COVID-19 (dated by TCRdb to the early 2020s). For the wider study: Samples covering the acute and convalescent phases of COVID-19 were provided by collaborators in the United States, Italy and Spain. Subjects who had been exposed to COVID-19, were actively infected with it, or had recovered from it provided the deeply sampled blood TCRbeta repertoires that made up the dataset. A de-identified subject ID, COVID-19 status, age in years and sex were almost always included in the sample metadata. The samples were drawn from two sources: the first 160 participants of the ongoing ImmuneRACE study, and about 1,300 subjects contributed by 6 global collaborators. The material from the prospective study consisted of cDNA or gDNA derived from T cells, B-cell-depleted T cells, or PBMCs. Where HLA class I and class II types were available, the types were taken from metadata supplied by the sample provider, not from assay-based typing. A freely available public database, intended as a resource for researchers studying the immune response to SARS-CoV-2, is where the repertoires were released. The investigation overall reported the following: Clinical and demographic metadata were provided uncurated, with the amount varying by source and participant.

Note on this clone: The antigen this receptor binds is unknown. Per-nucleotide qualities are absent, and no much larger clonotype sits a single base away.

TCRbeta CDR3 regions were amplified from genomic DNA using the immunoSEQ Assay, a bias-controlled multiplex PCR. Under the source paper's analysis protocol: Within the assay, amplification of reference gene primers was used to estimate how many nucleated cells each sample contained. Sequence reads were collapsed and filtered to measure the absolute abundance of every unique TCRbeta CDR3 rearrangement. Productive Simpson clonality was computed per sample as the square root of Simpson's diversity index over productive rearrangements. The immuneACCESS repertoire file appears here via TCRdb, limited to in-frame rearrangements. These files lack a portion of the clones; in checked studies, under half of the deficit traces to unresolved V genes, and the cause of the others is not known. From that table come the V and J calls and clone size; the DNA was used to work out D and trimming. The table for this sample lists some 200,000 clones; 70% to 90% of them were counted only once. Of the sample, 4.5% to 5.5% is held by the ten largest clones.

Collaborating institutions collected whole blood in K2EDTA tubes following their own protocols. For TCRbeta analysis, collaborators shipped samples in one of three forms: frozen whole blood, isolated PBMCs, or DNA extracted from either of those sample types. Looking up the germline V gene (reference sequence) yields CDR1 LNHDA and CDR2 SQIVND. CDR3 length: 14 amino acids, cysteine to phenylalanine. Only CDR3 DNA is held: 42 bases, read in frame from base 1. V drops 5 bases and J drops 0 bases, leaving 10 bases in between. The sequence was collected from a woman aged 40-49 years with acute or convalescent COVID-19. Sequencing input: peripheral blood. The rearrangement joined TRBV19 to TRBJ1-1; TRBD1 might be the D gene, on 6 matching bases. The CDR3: CASSPGTLNTEAFF. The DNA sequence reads TGTGCCAGTAGTCCCGGGACATTGAACACTGAAGCTTTCTTT.